This T cell receptor (beta chain) was recovered during a study of chemoradiotherapy in HPV16-positive cancers. Overall study context: Candidate HPV-specific clones and shared TCR motifs came from two HPV16-positive patients. Broader study findings: For HPV16-positive patients, expanding HPV-responsive T cells associated with longer recurrence-free survival.

The data were produced by immunoSEQ multiplex PCR, yet TCRdb's version contains in-frame clones alone and is incomplete. The sample lists about 19,000 clones; approximately 84% were seen once. In germline, CDR1 is SGHRS, CDR2 YFSETQ. There are 16 residues in the CDR3. The ends were cut back, 4 bases at V and 0 bases at J, with 16 bases in the middle. In regard to this clone: Its antigen is as yet unknown.

This sample comprised blood, obtained from a patient who underwent chemoradiotherapy. The clonotype was recovered from a human donor with HPV-associated anogenital cancer. V is TRBV5-1 and J is TRBJ2-5, with D perhaps given as TRBD1 or TRBD2 (7 bases each). The CDR3 nucleotides are TGCGCCAGCAGCCGACAGGGAGGGGGCAACCAAGAGACCCAGTACTTC. It yields the protein CASSRQGGGNQETQYF. Looking up the rest from reference TRBV5-1 and TRBJ2-5 gives the full variable domain: KAGVTQTPRYLIKTRGQQVTLSCSPISGHRSVSWYQQTPGQGLQFLFEYFSETQRNKGNFPGRFSGRQFSNSRSEMNVSTLELGDSALYLCASSRQGGGNQETQYFGPGTRLLVL.